This T cell receptor (beta chain) derives from a study of T cell clones after liver transplantation. Study information: TCRbeta sequencing after a pre-transplant mixed lymphocyte reaction identified graft-donor-reactive clones, later tracked in post-transplant blood. Blood was drawn pre-transplant, before withdrawal, and after full or failed withdrawal.

Assay used: immunoSEQ multiplex PCR; TCRdb lists only in-frame clones, some missing. The data show some 57,000 clones, with less than 75% seen just once and 8% to 10% held by the top ten. This CDR3 spans 13 amino acids. V was clipped by 2 bases and J by 10 bases, with 9 bases between them. Germline values: CDR1 SNHLY, CDR2 FYNNEI. This clone came up a few times. The receptor was derived from a human patient who received a liver transplant. The graft donor may have given rise to some T cells. V is TRBV2 and J is TRBJ1-6; the D gene is possibly TRBD1 (6 bases). Sequencing used CD4+ T cells from blood, obtained at the 22-month timepoint. CDR3 residues: CASSEQGKSPLHF. In DNA, the CDR3 is TGTGCCAGCAGTGAACAGGGGAAATCACCCCTCCACTTT.